This entry lists 21 T cell receptor beta chains sequenced from one sample in a study of cytomegalovirus exposure and HLA in healthy donors. The primer mix had 60 Vbeta and 13 Jbeta primers. The protocol was immunoSEQ multiplex PCR, while the TCRdb copy is restricted to in-frame clones and leaves out a portion. The sample lists around 36,000 clones; roughly 85% were seen once. Sequenced input: PBMCs. The origin of the receptors is a woman aged 40 to 49 in good health and CMV-seropositive.

A single count supports this clone. This chain uses TRBV23-1 with TRBJ2-2; unclear D gene. TRBV23-1 is an ORF, with its function uncertain. The ends were cut back, 0 bases at V and 1 base at J, with 15 bases in the middle. The CDR3 is 18 residues long. The CDR3 sequence is CASSQSLTVYLNTGELFF. The CDR3 DNA follows: TGCGCCAGCAGTCAATCGTTAACAGTGTATTTGAACACCGGGGAGCTGTTTTTT.

The genes are TRBV9 and TRBJ1-6; TRBD1 is a possible D gene (6 bases). V was trimmed by 3 bases and J by 5 bases, leaving 12 bases between them. From germline, CDR1 is SGDLS and CDR2 YYNGEE. The CDR3 has 15 residues. Here the CDR3 reads CASSARQVNNSPLHF. In DNA form, the CDR3 reads TGTGCCAGCAGCGCTCGACAGGTGAATAATTCACCCCTCCACTTT.

CDR3 sequence: CASSGDRGDQPQHF. The CDR3 DNA is TGTGCCAGCAGCGGGGACAGGGGAGATCAGCCCCAGCATTTT. The chain carries TRBV9 and TRBJ1-5, with 10 nucleotides matching TRBD1. V lost 3 bases to trimming and J lost 5 bases; unmatched junction nucleotides: 2. The CDR3 is 14 residues long. Germline-derived CDR1 and CDR2 are SGDLS and YYNGEE.

V usage is TRBV6-5 and J usage is TRBJ2-7; 7 bases line up with TRBD2. The germline V gene encodes CDR1 MNHEY and CDR2 SVGAGI. This CDR3 region has 15 residues. Trimming removed 6 bases from V and 7 bases from J; junction bases left unmatched: 15. The CDR3 here is CASSLTGTNTGEQYF. CDR3 in DNA: TGTGCCAGCAGCCTTACCGGGACTAACACGGGGGAGCAGTACTTC.

The chain recombines TRBV9 with TRBJ1-4; the match to TRBD1 covers 8 bases. Losses at the gene ends were 0 bases for V and 5 bases for J; bases not matched to a gene: 3. Germline CDR1 SGDLS, CDR2 YYNGEE. The CDR3 consists of 15 residues. CDR3 sequence: CASSVGAGGNEKLFF. CDR3 DNA: TGTGCCAGCAGCGTAGGGGCAGGGGGCAATGAAAAACTGTTTTTT.

The chain carries TRBV19 and TRBJ2-7; a possible D gene is TRBD1 (6 bases). V lost 3 bases to trimming and J lost 10 bases, with 13 bases between them. CDR1 is LNHDA, CDR2 SQIVND, per germline (reference sequence). The CDR3 is made up of 12 amino acids. CDR3 loop: CASSIGQGPQYF. Written as DNA, the CDR3 is TGTGCCAGTAGTATCGGGCAGGGGCCCCAGTACTTC.

The rearrangement joins TRBV6-4 to TRBJ1-5; D gene uncertain. V gave up 4 bases and J gave up 1 base, with 11 bases separating them. This CDR3 contains 15 residues. Per the germline V gene, CDR1 is MRHNA and CDR2 is SNTAGT. The CDR3 protein is CASSVEGGSNQPQHF. Here the CDR3 DNA reads TGTGCCAGCAGTGTGGAGGGTGGAAGCAATCAGCCCCAGCATTTT.

This clone was observed a few times. V is TRBV5-6 and J is TRBJ2-7; D call uncertain. V was clipped by 4 bases and J by 3 bases, with 14 bases between them. Per germline, CDR1 SGHDT and CDR2 YYEEEE. The CDR3 is 14 residues long. The CDR3 reads CASSLSAGNYEQYF. CDR3 bases: TGTGCCAGCAGCCTCTCGGCAGGAAACTACGAGCAGTACTTC.

This clone has just one count. This chain joins TRBV19 and TRBJ2-7, with D maybe TRBD1 (7 bases). This CDR3 has 14 residues. Germline-derived CDR1 and CDR2 are LNHDA and SQIVND (reference sequence). V lost 5 bases, J lost 4 bases, and 15 bases lay in between. The CDR3 region is CASSSQGGEYEQYF. The CDR3 DNA sequence: TGTGCCAGTAGTTCCCAGGGGGGAGAATACGAGCAGTACTTC.

The chain recombines TRBV6-5 with TRBJ1-2, with D possibly being TRBD1 (6 bases). Germline V gives CDR1 MNHEY, CDR2 SVGAGI. This CDR3 contains 12 residues. Trimming cost V 0 bases and J 8 bases, with 7 bases left between them. CDR3 DNA sequence: TGTGCCAGCAGTTACTCACAGGGCGGCTACACCTTC. Its translation: CASSYSQGGYTF.

The V gene is TRBV6-5, the J gene TRBJ2-3, with 7 bases lining up with TRBD2. CDR1 and CDR2 from the germline V gene are MNHEY and SVGAGI. This CDR3 region has 13 residues. J was trimmed by 4 bases and V by 6 bases; bases with no gene match: 4. The CDR3 sequence: CASRPGGSDTQYF. CDR3 in DNA: TGTGCCAGCAGACCGGGGGGTTCAGATACGCAGTATTTT.

The chain carries TRBV7-9 and TRBJ2-7; 9 nucleotides align to TRBD1. The V gene's germline CDR1 is SEHNR and CDR2 FQNEAQ (reference sequence). Germline trimming cut 1 base from V and 4 bases from J; bases unmatched to any gene: 5. The CDR3 length is 15 residues. The CDR3 sequence is CASSLGRDRVYEQYF. DNA for the CDR3: TGTGCCAGCAGCTTAGGGAGGGACAGGGTGTACGAGCAGTACTTC.

The V and J genes are TRBV4-1 and TRBJ2-4; 7 positions match TRBD1. This CDR3 contains 15 residues. The V gene end was trimmed by 4 bases and the J gene end by 6 bases; junction bases not matched to a gene: 9. CDR1 and CDR2 from the germline V gene are MGHRA and YSYEKL. The DNA of the CDR3 is TGCGCCAGCAGCCTGGCCGGGACAGAGGGAAACATTCAGTACTTC. As protein: CASSLAGTEGNIQYF.

CDR3 loop: CASTPGTGDTGELFF. The CDR3 nucleotides are TGCGCCAGCACTCCCGGGACAGGGGACACCGGGGAGCTGTTTTTT. J is TRBJ2-2 and V is TRBV5-1; 10 nucleotides align to TRBD1. The CDR3 loop spans 15 amino acids. V lost 6 bases, J lost 3 bases, and 5 bases stayed unmatched. The germline CDR1 and CDR2 sequences are SGHRS and YFSETQ.

The V gene is TRBV14, the J gene TRBJ2-7; 7 bases align to TRBD2. The CDR3 is made up of 14 amino acids. J lost 2 bases, V lost 3 bases, and 4 bases had no gene match. CDR1 and CDR2 (germline): SGHDN, FVKESK. CDR3 amino acids: CASSHRGVTYEQYF. The CDR3, as DNA: TGTGCCAGCAGCCATCGGGGGGTTACCTACGAGCAGTACTTC.

The rearrangement uses TRBV7-2 and TRBJ1-3; weak D call: TRBD1 (5 bases). This CDR3 comprises 18 residues. In germline, CDR1 is SGHTA, CDR2 FQGNSA. Trimming left V 1 base short and J 4 bases short, with 20 bases between. CDR3 residues: CASSLGRNRNPIGNTIYF. CDR3 nucleotide sequence: TGTGCCAGCAGCTTAGGAAGAAACAGGAATCCGATCGGAAACACCATATATTTT.

CDR3 DNA sequence: TGTGCCTGGAGTGTAGGTGACAGACAAAACATTCAGTACTTC. Amino acid sequence: CAWSVGDRQNIQYF. The genes are TRBV30 and TRBJ2-4; D is perhaps TRBD1 (5 bases). This CDR3 comprises 14 residues. CDR1 and CDR2 from the germline V gene are GTSNPN and SVGIG (reference sequence). V was cut by 0 bases and J by 5 bases, with 11 bases left in between.

This clone was seen once. This chain joins TRBV29-1 and TRBJ2-3; 12 nucleotides match TRBD1. With 3 bases clipped from V and 6 bases from J, the junction kept 4 bases outside the gene matches. In germline, CDR1 is SQVTM, CDR2 ANQGSEA. The CDR3 runs 14 residues. The CDR3 region is CSVDFGTGGDTQYF. CDR3 nucleotides: TGCAGCGTTGACTTTGGGACAGGGGGCGATACGCAGTATTTT.

The J gene is TRBJ1-2, the V gene TRBV18; D may be TRBD1 (5 bases). CDR3 length: 15 amino acids. The germline V and J ends were trimmed by 1 base and 0 bases, with 9 bases remaining between them. Looked up from germline, CDR1 is KGHSH and CDR2 is LQKENI. The CDR3 nucleotides read TGTGCCAGCTCACCACGGGACTCCCCTAACTATGGCTACACCTTC. It yields the protein CASSPRDSPNYGYTF.

The chain joins TRBV2 to TRBJ1-5, with D perhaps matching TRBD1 (5 bases). Germline V gives CDR1 SNHLY, CDR2 FYNNEI. With 1 base removed from V and 4 bases from J, the gap between germline ends came to 8 bases. The CDR3 loop spans 14 amino acids. CDR3 nucleotides: TGTGCCAGCAGTGAAGAACAGGTTAATCAGCCCCAGCATTTT. Its protein product is CASSEEQVNQPQHF.

V gene TRBV4-1 combines with J gene TRBJ2-3, with TRBD1 as a possible D gene (6 bases). The CDR3 is 15 amino acids. The V gene lost 3 bases and the J gene lost 0 bases, with 10 bases spanning the gap. Germline V gene sequence: CDR1 MGHRA, CDR2 YSYEKL. This CDR3 is CASSQTQGSTDTQYF. The CDR3 nucleotides are TGCGCCAGCAGCCAGACTCAGGGGAGCACAGATACGCAGTATTTT.